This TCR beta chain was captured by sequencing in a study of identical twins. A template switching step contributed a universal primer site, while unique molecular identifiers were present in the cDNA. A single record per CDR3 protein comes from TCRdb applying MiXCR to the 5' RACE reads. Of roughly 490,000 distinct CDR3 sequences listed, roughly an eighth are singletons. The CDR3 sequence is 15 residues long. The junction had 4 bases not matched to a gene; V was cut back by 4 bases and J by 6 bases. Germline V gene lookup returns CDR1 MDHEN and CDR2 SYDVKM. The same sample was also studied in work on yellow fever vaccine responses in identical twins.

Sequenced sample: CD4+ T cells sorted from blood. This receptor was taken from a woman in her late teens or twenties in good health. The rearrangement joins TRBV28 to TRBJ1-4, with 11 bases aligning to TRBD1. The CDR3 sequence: CASSSPGQGDEKLFF. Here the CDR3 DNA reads TGTGCCAGCAGTTCTCCGGGACAGGGGGATGAAAAACTGTTTTTT.